Listed below are T cell receptor beta chains from one sample, sequenced in a study of OX40 agonist ivuxolimab in advanced cancers. Sequencing used immunoSEQ multiplex PCR; TCRdb keeps in-frame clones, though not all of them. The repertoire holds 26,000 or so clones, about nine tenths seen once, with approximately 23% in the top ten. The source material was CD4+ or CD8+ T cells sorted from blood, sampled in a trial of the OX40 agonist ivuxolimab. The receptors shown here come from an adult with an advanced solid tumor such as melanoma, head and neck, liver or kidney cancer. Each CDR3 is given without its conserved first and last residue. Fields, in order: CDR3 length, V gene, J gene, CDR3 protein.

CDR3 length: 13
V gene: TRBV10-3
J gene: TRBJ2-7
CDR3 protein: AISQSGQSSYEQY

CDR3 length: 15
V gene: TRBV2
J gene: TRBJ2-3
CDR3 protein: ASTERGGLRDTDTQY

CDR3 length: 13
V gene: TRBV27
J gene: TRBJ1-4
CDR3 protein: ASSLSTLEAEKLF

CDR3 length: 14
V gene: TRBV5-1
J gene: TRBJ1-1
CDR3 protein: ASSPGTGTVNTEAF

CDR3 length: 13
V gene: TRBV19
J gene: TRBJ2-7
CDR3 protein: ASSWSSPSAAEQY

CDR3 length: 13
V gene: TRBV7-8
J gene: TRBJ2-5
CDR3 protein: ASSADHRGVQTQY

CDR3 length: 12
V gene: TRBV5-5
J gene: TRBJ2-7
CDR3 protein: ASSQRTESYEQY

CDR3 length: 11
V gene: TRBV28
J gene: TRBJ1-2
CDR3 protein: ASSSTGATGYT

CDR3 length: 11
V gene: TRBV28
J gene: TRBJ2-7
CDR3 protein: ASSLLANYEQY

CDR3 length: 13
V gene: TRBV28
J gene: TRBJ2-1
CDR3 protein: ASSSRLAGAVEQF

CDR3 length: 12
V gene: TRBV27
J gene: TRBJ2-2
CDR3 protein: ASSLVGGDGELF

CDR3 length: 12
V gene: TRBV30
J gene: TRBJ2-7
CDR3 protein: AWSLGVRGDEQY

CDR3 length: 14
V gene: TRBV30
J gene: TRBJ2-1
CDR3 protein: AWSDLGPSSYNEQF

CDR3 length: 11
V gene: TRBV4-2
J gene: TRBJ1-5
CDR3 protein: ASSQDRGGPQH

CDR3 length: 13
V gene: TRBV2
J gene: TRBJ2-7
CDR3 protein: ASSDTAQFSYEQY

CDR3 length: 10
V gene: TRBV7-9
J gene: TRBJ2-7
CDR3 protein: ASSLGVGEEY

CDR3 length: 15
V gene: TRBV28
J gene: TRBJ1-5
CDR3 protein: ASSFPGTGNRNQPQH

CDR3 length: 14
V gene: TRBV7-6
J gene: TRBJ2-1
CDR3 protein: ASSPPTGAPYNEQF

CDR3 length: 14
V gene: TRBV19
J gene: TRBJ2-3
CDR3 protein: ASSGTSGGGGDTQY

CDR3 length: 14
V gene: TRBV7-8
J gene: TRBJ1-1
CDR3 protein: ASIPFPAEGNTEAF

CDR3 length: 11
V gene: TRBV28
J gene: TRBJ1-1
CDR3 protein: ASSSGLGTEAF

CDR3 length: 14
V gene: TRBV11-2
J gene: TRBJ2-1
CDR3 protein: ASSSSPGSSYNEQF

CDR3 length: 11
V gene: TRBV5-1
J gene: TRBJ2-7
CDR3 protein: ASSLTGGDEQY

CDR3 length: 14
V gene: TRBV27
J gene: TRBJ2-7
CDR3 protein: ASSRTGFDLHGEQY

CDR3 length: 12
V gene: TRBV4-1
J gene: TRBJ2-7
CDR3 protein: ASSLGQGIEEQY

CDR3 length: 13
V gene: TRBV6-5
J gene: TRBJ1-5
CDR3 protein: ASRGTEEANQPQH

CDR3 length: 15
V gene: TRBV4-1
J gene: TRBJ2-1
CDR3 protein: ASSQDGSGGAGNEQF

CDR3 length: 12
V gene: TRBV7-9
J gene: TRBJ2-7
CDR3 protein: ASSPDRDGYEQY

CDR3 length: 9
V gene: TRBV20-1
J gene: TRBJ1-1
CDR3 protein: SARGVTEAF

CDR3 length: 13
V gene: TRBV9
J gene: TRBJ2-3
CDR3 protein: ASSLAQAVTDTQY

CDR3 length: 12
V gene: TRBV27
J gene: TRBJ1-5
CDR3 protein: ASSLTASNQPQH

CDR3 length: 11
V gene: TRBV5-6
J gene: TRBJ1-1
CDR3 protein: ASSLGKSTEAF

CDR3 length: 14
V gene: TRBV6-6
J gene: TRBJ2-4
CDR3 protein: ASSYGLAGTKNIQY

CDR3 length: 11
V gene: TRBV30
J gene: TRBJ2-1
CDR3 protein: AWSRQGFNEQF

CDR3 length: 12
V gene: TRBV4-1
J gene: TRBJ1-1
CDR3 protein: ASSQGDRGTEAF

CDR3 length: 12
V gene: TRBV27
J gene: TRBJ2-7
CDR3 protein: ASSADRPLHEQY

CDR3 length: 12
V gene: TRBV19
J gene: TRBJ2-7
CDR3 protein: ASSSGLAGYEQY

CDR3 length: 9
V gene: TRBV6-1
J gene: TRBJ2-1
CDR3 protein: ASSYGNEQF

CDR3 length: 8
V gene: TRBV2
J gene: TRBJ2-1
CDR3 protein: ASRYNEQF

CDR3 length: 12
V gene: TRBV6-1
J gene: TRBJ1-1
CDR3 protein: ASSVSGSWTEAF

CDR3 length: 13
V gene: TRBV19
J gene: TRBJ1-1
CDR3 protein: ATFPGGHGNTEAF